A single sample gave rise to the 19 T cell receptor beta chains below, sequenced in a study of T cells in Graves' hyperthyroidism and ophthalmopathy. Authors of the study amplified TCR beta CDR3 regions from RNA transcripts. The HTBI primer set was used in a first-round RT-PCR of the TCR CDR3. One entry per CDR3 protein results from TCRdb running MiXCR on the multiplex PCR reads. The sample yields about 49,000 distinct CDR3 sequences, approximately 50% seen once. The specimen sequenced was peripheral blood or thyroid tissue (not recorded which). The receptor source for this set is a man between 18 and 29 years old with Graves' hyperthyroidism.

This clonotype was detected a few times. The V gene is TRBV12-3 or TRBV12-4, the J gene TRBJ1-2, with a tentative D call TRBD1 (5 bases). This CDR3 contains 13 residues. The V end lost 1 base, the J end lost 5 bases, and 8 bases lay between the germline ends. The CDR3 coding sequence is TGTGCCAGCAGTTTAGGGCAGGGATATGGCTACACCTTC. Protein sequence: CASSLGQGYGYTF.

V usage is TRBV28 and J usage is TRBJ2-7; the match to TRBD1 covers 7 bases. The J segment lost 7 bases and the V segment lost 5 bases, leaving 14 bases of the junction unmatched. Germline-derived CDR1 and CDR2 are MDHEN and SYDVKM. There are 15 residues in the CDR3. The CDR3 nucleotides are TGTGCCAGCAGTACAGGGGACAACCGAGGAAAGGAGCAGTACTTC. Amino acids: CASSTGDNRGKEQYF.

In DNA, the CDR3 is TGCAGTGTAGCGGGGGGGCAGGAGACCCAGTACTTC. This gives the protein CSVAGGQETQYF. The chain has TRBV20-1 and TRBJ2-5, with 11 bases that match TRBD2. The CDR3 is 12 residues long. The J segment lost 5 bases and the V segment lost 7 bases, leaving 3 bases of the junction unmatched. Germline V gene data show CDR1 as DFQATT and CDR2 as SNEGSKA (reference sequence).

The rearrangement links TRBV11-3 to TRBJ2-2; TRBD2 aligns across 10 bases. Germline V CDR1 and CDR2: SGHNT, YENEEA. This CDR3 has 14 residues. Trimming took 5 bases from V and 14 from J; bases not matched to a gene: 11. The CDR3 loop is CASSQDPGTSALFF. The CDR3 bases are TGTGCCAGCAGCCAAGATCCAGGGACTAGCGCCCTGTTTTTT.

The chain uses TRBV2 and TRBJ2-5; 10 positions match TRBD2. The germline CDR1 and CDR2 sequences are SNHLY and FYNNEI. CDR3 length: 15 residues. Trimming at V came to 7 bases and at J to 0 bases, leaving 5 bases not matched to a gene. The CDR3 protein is CASTSGGYYQETQYF. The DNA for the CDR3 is TGTGCCAGCACTAGCGGGGGATACTACCAAGAGACCCAGTACTTC.

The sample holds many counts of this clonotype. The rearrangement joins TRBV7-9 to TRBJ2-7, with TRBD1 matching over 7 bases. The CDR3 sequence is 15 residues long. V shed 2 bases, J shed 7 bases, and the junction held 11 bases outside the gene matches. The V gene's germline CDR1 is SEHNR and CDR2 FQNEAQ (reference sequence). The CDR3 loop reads CASSLPDITRGEQYF. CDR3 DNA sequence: TGTGCCAGCAGCTTACCGGACATCACCAGGGGGGAGCAGTACTTC.

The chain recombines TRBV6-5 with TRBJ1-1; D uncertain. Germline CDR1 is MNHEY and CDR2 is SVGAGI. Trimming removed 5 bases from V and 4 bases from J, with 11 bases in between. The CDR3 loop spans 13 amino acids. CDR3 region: CASSPGSGTEAFF. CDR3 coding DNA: TGTGCCAGCAGTCCCGGCAGCGGCACTGAAGCTTTCTTT.

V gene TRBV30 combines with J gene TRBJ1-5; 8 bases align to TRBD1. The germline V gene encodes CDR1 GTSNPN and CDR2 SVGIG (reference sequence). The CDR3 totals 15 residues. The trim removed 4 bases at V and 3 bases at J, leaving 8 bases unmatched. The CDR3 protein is CAWTSGTGYNQPQHF. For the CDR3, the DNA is TGTGCCTGGACTTCCGGGACAGGATACAATCAGCCCCAGCATTTT.

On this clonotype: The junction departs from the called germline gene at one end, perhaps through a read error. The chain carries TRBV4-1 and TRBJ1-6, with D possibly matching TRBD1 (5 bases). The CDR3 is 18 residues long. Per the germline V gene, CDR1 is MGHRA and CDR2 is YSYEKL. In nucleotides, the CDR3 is TGCGCCAGCAGCCAAGAGTTGGGGACCTCCTCCTACAATTCACTCCTCCACTTT. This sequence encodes CASSQELGTSSYNSLLHF.

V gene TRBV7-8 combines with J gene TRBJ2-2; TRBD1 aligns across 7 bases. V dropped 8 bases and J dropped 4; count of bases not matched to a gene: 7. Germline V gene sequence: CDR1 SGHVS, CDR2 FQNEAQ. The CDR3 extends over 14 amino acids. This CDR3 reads CASPNRGGTGELFF. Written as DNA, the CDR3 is TGTGCCAGCCCCAACAGGGGTGGCACCGGGGAGCTGTTTTTT.

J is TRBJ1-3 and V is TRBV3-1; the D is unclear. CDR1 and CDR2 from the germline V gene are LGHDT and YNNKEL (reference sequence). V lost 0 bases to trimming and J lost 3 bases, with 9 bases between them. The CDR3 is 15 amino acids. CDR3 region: CASSQDGGFGNTIYF. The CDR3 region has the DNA TGTGCCAGCAGCCAAGATGGAGGGTTTGGAAACACCATATATTTT. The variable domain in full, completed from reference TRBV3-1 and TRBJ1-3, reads DTAVSQTPKYLVTQMGNDKSIKCEQNLGHDTMYWYKQDSKKFLKIMFSYNNKELIINETVPNRFSPKSPDKAHLNLHINSLELGDSAVYFCASSQDGGFGNTIYFGEGSWLTVV.

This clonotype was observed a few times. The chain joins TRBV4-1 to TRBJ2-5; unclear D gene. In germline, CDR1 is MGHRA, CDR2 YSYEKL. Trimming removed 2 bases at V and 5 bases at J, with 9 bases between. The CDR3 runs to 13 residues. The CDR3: CASSQTTMETQYF. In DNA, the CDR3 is TGCGCCAGCAGCCAAACAACGATGGAGACCCAGTACTTC.

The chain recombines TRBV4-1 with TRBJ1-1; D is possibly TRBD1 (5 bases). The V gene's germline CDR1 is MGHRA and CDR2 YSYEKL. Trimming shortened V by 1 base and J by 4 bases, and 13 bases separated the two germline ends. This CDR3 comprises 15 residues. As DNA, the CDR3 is TGCGCCAGCAGCCAAGGGAATAACAGGCCCACTGAAGCTTTCTTT. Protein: CASSQGNNRPTEAFF.

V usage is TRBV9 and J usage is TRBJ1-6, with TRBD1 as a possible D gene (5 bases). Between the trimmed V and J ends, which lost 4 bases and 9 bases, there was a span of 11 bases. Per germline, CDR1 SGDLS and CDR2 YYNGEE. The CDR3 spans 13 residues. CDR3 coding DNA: TGTGCCAGCAGCAAGGGTCAGGGTTCACCCCTCCACTTT. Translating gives CASSKGQGSPLHF.

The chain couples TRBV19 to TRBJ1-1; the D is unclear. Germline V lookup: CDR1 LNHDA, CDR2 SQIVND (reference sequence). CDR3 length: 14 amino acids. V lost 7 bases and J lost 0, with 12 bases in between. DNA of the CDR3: TGTGCCAGTATCCCGGGCGGGATGAACACTGAAGCTTTCTTT. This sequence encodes CASIPGGMNTEAFF.

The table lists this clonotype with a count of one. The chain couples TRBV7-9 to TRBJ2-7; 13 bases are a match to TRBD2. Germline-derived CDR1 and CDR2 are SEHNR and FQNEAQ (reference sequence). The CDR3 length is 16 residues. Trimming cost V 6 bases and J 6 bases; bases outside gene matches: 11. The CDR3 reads CASSPPGLAGVGEQYF. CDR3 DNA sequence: TGTGCCAGCAGTCCACCCGGACTAGCGGGAGTGGGCGAGCAGTACTTC.

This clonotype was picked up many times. The DNA of the CDR3 is TGCGCCAGCAGCCAAGATCTGGACGGGACCGGGGAGCTGTTTTTT. The encoded protein is CASSQDLDGTGELFF. J is TRBJ2-2 and V is TRBV4-3, with no clear D. Looked up from germline, CDR1 is LGHNA and CDR2 is YSLEER. The CDR3 covers 15 residues. Trimming took 0 bases from V and 5 from J, leaving 10 bases between them.

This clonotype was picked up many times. The CDR3 sequence: CASSYFGQGATDTQYF. In nucleotides, the CDR3 is TGTGCCAGCAGTTACTTCGGACAGGGGGCTACAGATACGCAGTATTTT. The V call is TRBV6-6, the J call TRBJ2-3; 11 bases line up with TRBD1. Per the germline V gene, CDR1 is MNHNY and CDR2 is SVGAGI (reference sequence). The CDR3 loop spans 16 amino acids. V lost 1 base and J lost 3; bases outside the gene matches: 3.

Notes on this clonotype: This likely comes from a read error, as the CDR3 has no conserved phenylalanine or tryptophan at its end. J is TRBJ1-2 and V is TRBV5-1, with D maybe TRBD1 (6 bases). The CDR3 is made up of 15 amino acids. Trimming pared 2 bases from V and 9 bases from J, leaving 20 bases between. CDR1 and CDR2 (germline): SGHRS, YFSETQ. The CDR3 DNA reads TGCGCCAGCAGCTTCCAACAGGGCGACGCTGGCAGCTACACCTCC. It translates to CASSFQQGDAGSYTS.